The clone carrying this TCR beta chain was detected ten times or more. The antigen is unknown. Unique molecular identifiers were used in preparing the TCRbeta library. TCRdb re-called the PCR reads through MiXCR, storing one row per CDR3 protein. Of 200,000 to 250,000 distinct CDR3 sequences listed, approximately 8.4% were seen once; the top ten hold approximately 34%. This entry belongs to a study of T-cell reconstitution after alpha-beta-depleted transplantation in children. Study findings and constraints: The origin of high day-60 TCRbeta diversity in some patients lay in surviving recipient T cells and thymic progenitors. T-cell numbers and diversity one year post-transplant derived largely from freshly generated T cells. There were reportedly several hundred expanded graft clones from which alpha-beta T cells came about two months after transplant.

The CDR3 runs to 18 residues. The V gene's germline CDR1 is LGHDT and CDR2 YNNKEL (reference sequence). The J segment lost 6 bases and the V segment lost 4 bases, leaving 18 bases of the junction unmatched. The chain recombines TRBV3-1 with TRBJ2-1; the match to TRBD1 covers 7 bases. Sequencing used PBMCs, mostly from graft donor cells, obtained 360 days after TCRalphabeta/CD19-depleted stem cell transplant. The TCR comes from a male patient aged 2-15 years who had a stem cell transplant for acute myeloid leukemia, so the T cells may come from the graft donor. The CDR3: CASSPPRSGTENTNEQFF. DNA of the CDR3: TGTGCCAGCAGCCCGCCTCGCTCCGGGACAGAGAATACCAATGAGCAGTTCTTC.